This TCR beta chain was sequenced in a study of blood T cells in healthy people across ages. The CDR3 runs 18 residues. Germline CDR1 and CDR2: SEHNR and FQNEAQ (reference sequence). V was trimmed by 0 bases and J by 2 bases, leaving 19 bases between them. A sample-barcoded 5' primer and a J-beta primer mix were used in a second PCR of roughly 7 to 11 cycles. Every cDNA molecule bore a tag from a template-switch adaptor containing 12 random nucleotides. Via MiXCR, TCRdb re-called the 5' RACE reads, giving one row per CDR3 protein. The sample contains more than 1,000,000 distinct CDR3 sequences, 20% to 25% of which appear only once. This clonotype was detected a few times. This sample also appeared in a second study, on T cells of mothers and their children. That work adds: In both related and unrelated pairs, TCR recombination output is shaped similarly by thymic selection. Slightly, though not significantly, more overlap was seen in related than in unrelated mother-child pairs.

The sample consisted of blood. This chain joins TRBV7-9 and TRBJ2-5; D is perhaps TRBD1 or TRBD2 (6 bases each). The source is a girl aged 2-9 years in good health. CDR3: CASSLAPGQGTLQETQYF. In DNA, the CDR3 is TGTGCCAGCAGCTTAGCGCCCGGGCAGGGGACTTTGCAAGAGACCCAGTACTTC.